This entry is about one TCR beta chain. Its antigen is not identified. This sample includes further DNA sequences coding for the same CDR3. The data were produced by immunoSEQ multiplex PCR, yet TCRdb's version contains in-frame clones alone and is incomplete. The table has about 2.1 million clones, just over 90% seen once. This sample is drawn from a study of shared clonotypes between healthy human individuals. Points from the study as a whole: Clonotype sharing among donors was expected to depend on sequencing depth.

Losses at the gene ends were 0 bases for V and 0 bases for J; bases not matched to a gene: 4. CDR1 and CDR2 (germline): LGHNA, YNFKEQ. The length of the CDR3 is 16 residues. In the naive CD8 group, cells lacked CD45RO and were positively selected for CCR7, so terminally differentiated effector memory CD45RA+ cells were left out. Sequencing was carried out using naive CD8+ T cells from PBMCs. This chain uses TRBV4-2 with TRBJ2-7; the match to TRBD2 covers 8 bases. The receptor's source is a man younger than 35 in good health. Some clones in this sample may be carry-over from other donors' samples. Written as DNA, the CDR3 is TGTGCCAGCAGCCAAGAATGGCTAGCGGGCTCCTACGAGCAGTACTTC. Translating gives CASSQEWLAGSYEQYF.